Listed here are 27 T cell receptor beta chains from one sample, sequenced in a study of human thymus T cells. From resections taken during corrective heart surgery, the thymus tissue was obtained. Data came from immunoSEQ multiplex PCR; TCRdb stores just in-frame clones and leaves some out. The profile shows tens of thousands of clones, around 96% of them singletons. Sequenced: thymus tissue. These receptors were collected from a boy under two years old with a congenital heart defect but otherwise immunologically healthy.

The V and J genes are TRBV5-5 and TRBJ2-6; D is unclear. Germline V CDR1 and CDR2: SGHKS, YYEKEE (reference sequence). The CDR3 sequence is 17 residues long. V lost 9 bases and J lost 0, with 19 bases in between. CDR3 nucleotide sequence: TGTGCCACCGGATCCCCAGGCCTCGTCTCTGGGGCCAACGTCCTGACTTTC. Translation: CATGSPGLVSGANVLTF.

The count of this clone is one. The rearrangement links TRBV5-8 to TRBJ1-5; 7 bases agree with TRBD1. J was trimmed by 6 bases and V by 4 bases; bases with no gene match: 7. CDR1 SGHTS and CDR2 YDEGEE come from the germline V gene. The CDR3 extends over 14 amino acids. CDR3 residues: CASSPPTGSQPQHF. CDR3 bases: TGTGCCAGCAGCCCCCCGACAGGGAGTCAGCCCCAGCATTTT.

The rearrangement uses TRBV28 and TRBJ2-1; a weak D match, TRBD2 (6 bases). The CDR3 runs to 12 residues. CDR1 is MDHEN and CDR2 is SYDVKM in the germline V gene. V lost 7 bases and J 12 bases, leaving 16 bases between the germline ends. The CDR3 protein is CASNQDYGGQFF. DNA of the CDR3: TGTGCCAGCAACCAAGATTACGGGGGGCAGTTCTTC. Combining the CDR3 with reference TRBV28 and TRBJ2-1 gives the whole variable domain DVKVTQSSRYLVKRTGEKVFLECVQDMDHENMFWYRQDPGLGLRLIYFSYDVKMKEKGDIPEGYSVSREKKERFSLILESASTNQTSMYLCASNQDYGGQFFGPGTRLTVL.

The chain joins TRBV30 to TRBJ1-4, with 9 bases that match TRBD1. V shed 1 base, J shed 8 bases, and the junction held 11 bases outside the gene matches. Germline V gives CDR1 GTSNPN, CDR2 SVGIG (reference sequence). This CDR3 is built from 16 residues. The CDR3 reads CAWSARGRTGGEKLFF. CDR3 sequence (DNA): TGTGCCTGGAGTGCACGGGGGCGAACAGGGGGCGAAAAACTGTTTTTT. The full variable domain, its missing parts supplied by reference TRBV30 and TRBJ1-4, is SQTIHQWPATLVQPVGSPLSLECTVEGTSNPNLYWYRQAAGRGLQLLFYSVGIGQISSEVPQNLSASRPQDRQFILSSKKLLLSDSGFYLCAWSARGRTGGEKLFFGSGTQLSVL.

The rearrangement uses TRBV19 and TRBJ1-2, with D possibly being TRBD1 (6 bases). This CDR3 is 11 amino acids long. From germline, CDR1 is LNHDA and CDR2 SQIVND (reference sequence). Trimming took off 8 bases at V and 5 bases at J, with 9 bases between the two ends. DNA of the CDR3: TGTGCCAGTCGACAGGAATATGGCTACACCTTC. Amino acids: CASRQEYGYTF.

The V gene is TRBV30, the J gene TRBJ1-3; D is uncertain. Trimming removed 0 bases at V and 0 bases at J, with 9 bases between. Germline V gene sequence: CDR1 GTSNPN, CDR2 SVGIG (reference sequence). This CDR3 region has 15 residues. The CDR3, as DNA: TGTGCCTGGAGTGTAAGCTCTCACTCTGGAAACACCATATATTTT. It codes for CAWSVSSHSGNTIYF.

The CDR3 reads CASSVTGPVQETQYF. Here the CDR3 DNA reads TGCGCCAGCAGTGTGACAGGTCCCGTCCAAGAGACCCAGTACTTC. The chain couples TRBV10-1 to TRBJ2-5; possible D gene TRBD1, 6 bases. Trimming removed 4 bases at V and 1 base at J, with 13 bases between. Per germline, CDR1 WNHNN and CDR2 SYGVQD (reference sequence). The CDR3 has 15 amino acids.

The rearrangement links TRBV27 to TRBJ2-3; D is possibly TRBD1 or TRBD2 (5 bases each). V lost 2 bases, J lost 4 bases, and 13 bases lay in between. The germline V gene has CDR1 MNHEY and CDR2 SMNVEV (reference sequence). CDR3 size: 15 residues. The CDR3 is CASSLRGLGADTQYF. The CDR3 nucleotides are TGTGCCAGCAGTTTAAGGGGCCTCGGGGCAGATACGCAGTATTTT.

The CDR3 region has the DNA TGTGCCAGCAGAAACACAGGGGCCTATGGCTACACCTTC. Protein: CASRNTGAYGYTF. The chain couples TRBV6-1 to TRBJ1-2, with 7 nucleotides matching TRBD1. The V gene's germline CDR1 is MNHNS and CDR2 SASEGT. The CDR3 has 13 residues. With 6 bases clipped from V and 4 bases from J, the junction kept 5 bases outside the gene matches.

The V gene is TRBV27, the J gene TRBJ1-3; TRBD1 agrees at 7 bases. CDR3 length: 18 residues. With V trimmed by 2 bases and J by 0 bases, 10 bases remained unmatched. Germline loops: CDR1 MNHEY, CDR2 SMNVEV (reference sequence). The CDR3 here is CASSLEDRPGGSGNTIYF. The CDR3 coding sequence is TGTGCCAGCAGTTTAGAGGACAGGCCTGGAGGCTCTGGAAACACCATATATTTT.

The chain joins TRBV9 to TRBJ2-2; D gene unclear. V gave up 0 bases and J gave up 0 bases, with 3 bases separating them. In germline, CDR1 is SGDLS, CDR2 YYNGEE. The CDR3 consists of 14 residues. The CDR3 bases are TGTGCCAGCAGCGTAGAATCGAACACCGGGGAGCTGTTTTTT. It yields the protein CASSVESNTGELFF.

The gene calls are TRBV6-5 and TRBJ2-5; D ambiguous. The CDR3 has 14 amino acids. The germline V gene encodes CDR1 MNHEY and CDR2 SVGAGI. The V and J ends lost 5 bases and 1 base respectively, with 11 bases between them. CDR3 bases: TGTGCCAGCAGTATCACACGGAGCCAAGAGACCCAGTACTTC. Its translation: CASSITRSQETQYF.

The CDR3 region has the DNA TGTGCCAGCAGCTTGGCTCGCGGGGGGGCGCTGGGAGAGCAGTACTTC. Translation gives CASSLARGGALGEQYF. The V gene is TRBV11-3, the J gene TRBJ2-7; 9 bases fit TRBD2. The V and J ends lost 3 bases and 7 bases, in that order; junction bases with no gene match: 13. CDR1 and CDR2 (germline): SGHNT, YENEEA. The CDR3 has 16 residues.

The chain carries TRBV9 and TRBJ2-1; 12 bases agree with TRBD2. Germline trimming cut 1 base from V and 9 bases from J; bases unmatched to any gene: 8. This CDR3 is built from 16 residues. Germline assignment: CDR1 SGDLS and CDR2 YYNGEE. The DNA for the CDR3 is TGTGCCAGCAGCGTACTGGCCACTAGCGGGAGGTCTGAGCAGTTCTTC. Its translation is CASSVLATSGRSEQFF.

The chain joins TRBV4-3 to TRBJ2-2; D perhaps matches TRBD1 (5 bases). The germline V gene has CDR1 LGHNA and CDR2 YSLEER. V was cut by 0 bases and J by 1 base, with 12 bases left in between. The CDR3 extends over 17 amino acids. CDR3 protein: CASSQDQVGLNTGELFF. The CDR3 bases are TGCGCCAGCAGCCAAGATCAGGTGGGGCTGAACACCGGGGAGCTGTTTTTT.

The chain recombines TRBV28 with TRBJ1-2; no reliable D call. The germline CDR1 and CDR2 sequences are MDHEN and SYDVKM. The CDR3 contains 12 residues. Trimming pared 7 bases from V and 8 bases from J, leaving 14 bases between. The CDR3 region has the DNA TGTGCCAGCACGCCTTTACCGGGGGGCTACACCTTC. Translating it yields CASTPLPGGYTF.

This chain links TRBV30 with TRBJ1-6; the D is unclear. Per germline, CDR1 GTSNPN and CDR2 SVGIG (reference sequence). The CDR3 is made up of 13 amino acids. Trimming removed 5 bases at V and 0 bases at J, with 5 bases between. The DNA of the CDR3 is TGTGCCTGGGGGAGCTCCTATAATTCACCCCTCCACTTT. This translates into CAWGSSYNSPLHF. The whole variable domain, filled in from reference TRBV30 and TRBJ1-6, reads SQTIHQWPATLVQPVGSPLSLECTVEGTSNPNLYWYRQAAGRGLQLLFYSVGIGQISSEVPQNLSASRPQDRQFILSSKKLLLSDSGFYLCAWGSSYNSPLHFGNGTRLTVT.

This clone was counted a single time. CDR3 protein: CASSYDGQGLNEQFF. The CDR3 DNA is TGTGCCAGCAGTTACGATGGGCAGGGGCTCAATGAGCAGTTCTTC. V gene TRBV6-6 combines with J gene TRBJ2-1, with D possibly TRBD1 on 6 matching bases. CDR1 is MNHNY and CDR2 is SVGAGI in the germline V gene (reference sequence). V shed 2 bases and J shed 6 bases, with 14 bases lying between them. CDR3 length equals 15 residues.

This clone showed up just once. The chain carries TRBV25-1 and TRBJ2-3; D possibly corresponds to TRBD1 (5 bases). This CDR3 spans 15 amino acids. V was clipped by 4 bases and J by 2 bases, with 13 bases between them. Germline CDR1 MGHDK, CDR2 SYGVNS. The CDR3 sequence is CASSVPRGYTDTQYF. The CDR3, as DNA: TGTGCCAGCAGTGTACCTAGGGGCTACACAGATACGCAGTATTTT.

The chain recombines TRBV27 with TRBJ2-2; 9 bases are a match to TRBD2. V trimming: 4 bases; J trimming: 5 bases; junction bases outside the gene matches: 14. Germline CDR1 reads MNHEY; CDR2 reads SMNVEV (reference sequence). This CDR3 region has 18 residues. The CDR3 here is CASSSPTLAGDDTGELFF. The CDR3 DNA follows: TGTGCCAGCAGTTCCCCAACCTTAGCGGGAGATGATACCGGGGAGCTGTTTTTT.

The rearrangement uses TRBV7-3 and TRBJ2-3; 7 bases match TRBD1. Per germline, CDR1 SGHTA and CDR2 FQGTGA. The CDR3 covers 15 residues. The ends lost 4 bases at V and 0 bases at J; junction bases unmatched: 4. CDR3 sequence (DNA): TGTGCCAGCAGCTGTGAGGGGGCTAGCACAGATACGCAGTATTTT. Its protein product is CASSCEGASTDTQYF.

The chain joins TRBV5-4 to TRBJ1-2; 7 bases map to TRBD1. This CDR3 comprises 13 residues. V dropped 5 bases and J dropped 2; count of bases not matched to a gene: 3. Germline assignment: CDR1 SGHNT and CDR2 YYREEE (reference sequence). The CDR3 loop is CASRPGQNYGYTF. CDR3 nucleotide sequence: TGTGCCAGCAGACCGGGACAGAACTATGGCTACACCTTC.

The chain is built from TRBV5-8 and TRBJ2-1; maybe TRBD1 (8 bases). V lost 4 bases and J lost 5, with 16 bases in between. Germline CDR1 reads SGHTS; CDR2 reads YDEGEE. The length of the CDR3 is 15 residues. DNA of the CDR3: TGTGCCAGCAGCCCCCGGACAGGGAGGGACAATGAGCAGTTCTTC. Translating gives CASSPRTGRDNEQFF.

This sequence joins TRBV5-6 and TRBJ2-7, with D uncertain. Trimming cost V 4 bases and J 1 base, with 15 bases left between them. The germline V gene encodes CDR1 SGHDT and CDR2 YYEEEE. CDR3 size: 15 residues. In DNA, the CDR3 is TGTGCCAGCAGCCCATTAGTAGGCGGATCCTACGAGCAGTACTTC. It translates to CASSPLVGGSYEQYF.

The table lists this clone with a count of one. The chain employs TRBV5-6 and TRBJ2-1, with D tentatively TRBD2 (6 bases). Trimming shortened V by 7 bases and J by 7 bases, and 15 bases separated the two germline ends. The CDR3 length is 13 residues. Germline V gene lookup returns CDR1 SGHDT and CDR2 YYEEEE. CDR3 coding DNA: TGTGCCAGCTTGGGAGGACTGCTGAATGAGCAGTTCTTC. This gives the protein CASLGGLLNEQFF.

The chain recombines TRBV5-1 with TRBJ1-2; 8 positions agree with TRBD1. The length of the CDR3 is 15 residues. Germline loops: CDR1 SGHRS, CDR2 YFSETQ. V lost 2 bases, J lost 3 bases, and 6 bases stayed unmatched. The CDR3 spells CASSFRDRPDYGYTF. DNA of the CDR3: TGCGCCAGCAGCTTCCGGGACAGGCCCGACTATGGCTACACCTTC. The entire variable domain, with the rest obtained from reference TRBV5-1 and TRBJ1-2, is as follows: KAGVTQTPRYLIKTRGQQVTLSCSPISGHRSVSWYQQTPGQGLQFLFEYFSETQRNKGNFPGRFSGRQFSNSRSEMNVSTLELGDSALYLCASSFRDRPDYGYTFGSGTRLTVV.

The rearrangement joins TRBV27 to TRBJ1-4, with 7 bases lining up with TRBD1. Germline CDR1 is MNHEY and CDR2 is SMNVEV (reference sequence). CDR3 length: 13 residues. The V and J ends lost 6 bases and 7 bases, in that order; junction bases with no gene match: 5. The CDR3 region is CASRKGGGEKLFF. For the CDR3, the DNA is TGTGCCAGCAGAAAAGGGGGCGGTGAAAAACTGTTTTTT.